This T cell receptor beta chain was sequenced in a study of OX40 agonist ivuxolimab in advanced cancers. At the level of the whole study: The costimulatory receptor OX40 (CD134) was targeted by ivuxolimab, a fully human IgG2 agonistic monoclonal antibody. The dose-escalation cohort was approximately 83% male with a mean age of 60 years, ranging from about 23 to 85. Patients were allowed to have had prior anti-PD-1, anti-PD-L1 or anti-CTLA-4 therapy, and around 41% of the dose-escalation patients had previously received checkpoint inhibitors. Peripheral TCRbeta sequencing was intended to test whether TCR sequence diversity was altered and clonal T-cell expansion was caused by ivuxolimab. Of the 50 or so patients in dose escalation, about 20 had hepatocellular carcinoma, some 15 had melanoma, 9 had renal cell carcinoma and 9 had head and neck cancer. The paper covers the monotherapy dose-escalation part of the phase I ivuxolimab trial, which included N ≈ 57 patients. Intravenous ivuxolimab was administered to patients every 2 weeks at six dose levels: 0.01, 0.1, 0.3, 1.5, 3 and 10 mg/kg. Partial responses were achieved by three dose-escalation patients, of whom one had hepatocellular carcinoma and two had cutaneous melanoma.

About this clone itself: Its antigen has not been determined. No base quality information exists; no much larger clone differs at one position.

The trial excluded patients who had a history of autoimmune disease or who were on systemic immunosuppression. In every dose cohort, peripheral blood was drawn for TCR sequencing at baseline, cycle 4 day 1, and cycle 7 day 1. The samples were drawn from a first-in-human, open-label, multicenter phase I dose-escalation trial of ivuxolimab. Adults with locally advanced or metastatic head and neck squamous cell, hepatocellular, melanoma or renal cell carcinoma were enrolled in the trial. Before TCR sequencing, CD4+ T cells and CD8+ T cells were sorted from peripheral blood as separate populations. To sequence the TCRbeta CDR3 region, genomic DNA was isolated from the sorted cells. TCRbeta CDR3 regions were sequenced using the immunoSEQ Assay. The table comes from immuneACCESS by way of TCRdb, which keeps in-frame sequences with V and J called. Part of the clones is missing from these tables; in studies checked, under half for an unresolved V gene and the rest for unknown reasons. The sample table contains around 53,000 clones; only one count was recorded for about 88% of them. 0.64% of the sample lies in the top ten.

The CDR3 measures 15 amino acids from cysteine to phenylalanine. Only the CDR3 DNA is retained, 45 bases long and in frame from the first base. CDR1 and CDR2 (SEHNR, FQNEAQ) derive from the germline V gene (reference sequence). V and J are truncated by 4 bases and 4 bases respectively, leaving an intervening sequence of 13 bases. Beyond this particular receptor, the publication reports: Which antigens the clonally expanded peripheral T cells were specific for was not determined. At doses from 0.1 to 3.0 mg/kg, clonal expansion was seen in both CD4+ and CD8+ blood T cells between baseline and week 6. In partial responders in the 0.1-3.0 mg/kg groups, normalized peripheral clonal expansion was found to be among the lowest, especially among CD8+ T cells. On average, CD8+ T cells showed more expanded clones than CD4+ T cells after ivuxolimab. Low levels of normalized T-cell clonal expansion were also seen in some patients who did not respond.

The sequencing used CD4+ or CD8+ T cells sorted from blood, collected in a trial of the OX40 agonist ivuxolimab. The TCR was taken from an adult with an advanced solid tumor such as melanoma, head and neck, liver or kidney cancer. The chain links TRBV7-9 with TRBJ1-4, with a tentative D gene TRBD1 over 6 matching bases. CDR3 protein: CASSYPGGGNEKLFF. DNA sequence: TGTGCCAGCAGCTACCCCGGGGGCGGTAATGAAAAACTGTTTTTT. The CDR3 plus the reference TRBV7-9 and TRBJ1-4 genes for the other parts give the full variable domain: DTGVSQNPRHKITKRGQNVTFRCDPISEHNRLYWYRQTLGQGPEFLTYFQNEAQLEKSRLLSDRFSAERPKGSFSTLEIQRTEQGDSAMYLCASSYPGGGNEKLFFGSGTQLSVL.